This entry describes one T cell receptor (beta chain). This entry comes from a study of blood T cell repertoires in COVID-19. Study-wide context: Samples taken during acute and convalescent COVID-19 were collected in the United States, Italy and Spain. PBMCs, B-cell-depleted T cells, or T cells were the source of the cDNA or gDNA that made up the material.

As originally analysed: Amplification of reference gene primers was used by the study to estimate nucleated cell counts. Libraries were prepared by immunoSEQ multiplex PCR; TCRdb keeps only in-frame clonotypes and omits some of them. V and J calls and clone size are copied from that table; D and trimming were computed from the DNA. Seen here are some 170,000 clones, over 70% observed once, and the top ten hold about 7%. Seattle-derived patients entered the study during active infection and were followed longitudinally. V was trimmed by 1 base and J by 3 bases, leaving 13 bases between them. Germline V gene lookup returns CDR1 SGHVS and CDR2 FNYEAQ. This CDR3 comprises 15 residues.

The clonotype comes from a woman aged 40 to 49 with COVID-19, enrolled during active disease. This chain joins TRBV7-6 and TRBJ2-7; no reliable D call. The sequencing input was peripheral blood. The CDR3 coding sequence is TGTGCCAGCAGCTTAGGCAGCAACGCAGGCTACGAGCAGTACTTC. Encoded protein: CASSLGSNAGYEQYF.